The clone carrying this TCR beta chain has ten or more counts. Its antigen is still unknown. This sample was taken from a study of T cells in Graves' hyperthyroidism and ophthalmopathy. Study conclusions and caveats: For ophthalmopathy, model prediction preceded onset by a median about six months. Most clonotypes that expanded in the thyroid above 0.001 also showed up in blood.

What was amplified from RNA transcripts were TCR beta CDR3 regions. During a first-round RT-PCR of the TCR CDR3, the HTBI primer set was used. TCRdb fed the multiplex PCR reads into MiXCR, producing one record per CDR3 protein. This repertoire shows 660,000 or so distinct CDR3 sequences, 45% found once; its top ten account for under 8%. This receptor was identified in an adult man with Graves' disease, either hyperthyroidism or ophthalmopathy (not recorded which). The sample was peripheral blood or thyroid tissue (not recorded which).

The CDR3 sequence is CSATGTASYEQYF. The CDR3 DNA is TGCAGTGCTACCGGGACTGCCTCCTACGAGCAGTACTTC. The genes are TRBV20-1 and TRBJ2-7, with D perhaps TRBD2 (6 bases). Germline CDR1 reads DFQATT; CDR2 reads SNEGSKA (reference sequence). The germline V and J ends were trimmed by 4 bases and 0 bases, with 10 bases remaining between them. The CDR3 runs 13 residues.